This record concerns one T cell receptor (beta chain) sequence. Original processing notes: From reference gene primer amplification, estimates of nucleated cell counts were derived. Clones were sequenced by immunoSEQ multiplex PCR, and TCRdb holds only the in-frame ones, with some missing. V and J calls and clone size follow that table, whereas D and trimming were derived from the DNA. The sample includes about 200,000 clones, about 88% seen only once; the top ten take roughly 3%. There are 14 residues in the CDR3. Looked up from germline, CDR1 is SNHLY and CDR2 is FYNNEI. V was clipped by 5 bases and J by 0 bases, with 11 bases between them. The data originate from a study of blood T cell repertoires in COVID-19. Turning to the study itself: The United States, Italy and Spain provided the acute and convalescent COVID-19 samples. Sources were T cells, B-cell-depleted T cells, or PBMCs; the material itself was cDNA or gDNA.

This TCR was sampled from a man aged 60 to 75 with acute or convalescent COVID-19. Sample: peripheral blood. The rearrangement links TRBV2 to TRBJ2-7; tentatively, D is TRBD2 (5 bases). In nucleotides, the CDR3 is TGTGCCAGCAGTCGGACGGGGAGCTCCTACGAGCAGTACTTC. This sequence encodes CASSRTGSSYEQYF.